The 29 T cell receptor beta chains below all came from one sample that was sequenced in a study of blood T cell repertoires in COVID-19. Sequencing used immunoSEQ multiplex PCR; TCRdb keeps in-frame clones, though not all of them. The table includes a few hundred thousand clones, about 91% detected once. The sample taken for sequencing was peripheral blood. These receptors all stem from a woman in her thirties who had recovered from COVID-19.

This clone was seen a single time. The rearrangement links TRBV4-1 to TRBJ1-4; possibly TRBD1 for D (5 bases). V lost 6 bases to trimming and J lost 8 bases, with 19 bases between them. Germline-derived CDR1 and CDR2 are MGHRA and YSYEKL. This CDR3 has 15 residues. The CDR3 protein is CASSERGGRGEKLFF. In nucleotides, the CDR3 is TGCGCCAGCAGTGAAAGGGGAGGTAGGGGCGAAAAACTGTTTTTT.

The gene calls are TRBV18 and TRBJ1-4; D possibly corresponds to TRBD1 (5 bases). Trimming removed 3 bases at V and 1 base at J, with 9 bases between. The CDR3 covers 15 residues. The germline V gene has CDR1 KGHSH and CDR2 LQKENI. CDR3 DNA sequence: TGTGCCAGCTCACCCTATACAGGAACTAATGAAAAACTGTTTTTT. Translated: CASSPYTGTNEKLFF.

The V gene is TRBV6-5, the J gene TRBJ1-6, with a weak D call TRBD1 (5 bases). V was cut by 6 bases and J by 8 bases, with 14 bases left in between. Germline CDR1 MNHEY, CDR2 SVGAGI. The CDR3 has 14 amino acids. The chain's CDR3 is CASRATALHSPLHF. CDR3 coding DNA: TGTGCCAGCAGGGCGACAGCGTTACATTCACCCCTCCACTTT.

The genes are TRBV9 and TRBJ1-3, with D perhaps TRBD1 (6 bases). V was cut by 3 bases and J by 4 bases, with 14 bases left in between. The CDR3 runs to 15 residues. The germline CDR1 and CDR2 sequences are SGDLS and YYNGEE. In nucleotides, the CDR3 is TGTGCCAGCAGCGGAAACAGGGTCTCCGGAAACACCATATATTTT. As protein: CASSGNRVSGNTIYF. The whole variable domain, remainder taken from reference TRBV9 and TRBJ1-3, is DSGVTQTPKHLITATGQRVTLRCSPRSGDLSVYWYQQSLDQGLQFLIQYYNGEERAKGNILERFSAQQFPDLHSELNLSSLELGDSALYFCASSGNRVSGNTIYFGEGSWLTVV.

CDR3 amino acids: CASRGLAGRDTQYF. The CDR3 bases are TGTGCCAGCAGAGGACTAGCGGGTAGAGATACGCAGTATTTT. The chain recombines TRBV2 with TRBJ2-3; 11 bases map to TRBD2. The trim removed 6 bases at V and 5 bases at J, leaving 4 bases unmatched. The germline gives CDR1 SNHLY, CDR2 FYNNEI. This CDR3 spans 14 amino acids. Combining the CDR3 with reference TRBV2 and TRBJ2-3 gives the whole variable domain EPEVTQTPSHQVTQMGQEVILRCVPISNHLYFYWYRQILGQKVEFLVSFYNNEISEKSEIFDDQFSVERPDGSNFTLKIRSTKLEDSAMYFCASRGLAGRDTQYFGPGTRLTVL.

A single count supports this clone. V usage is TRBV27 and J usage is TRBJ1-2; 11 nucleotides match TRBD1. CDR3 length: 15 amino acids. Per germline, CDR1 MNHEY and CDR2 SMNVEV (reference sequence). V lost 0 bases to trimming and J lost 7 bases; unmatched junction nucleotides: 4. DNA for the CDR3: TGTGCCAGCAGTTTATCCCTCGGGACAGGGGGTGGCTACACCTTC. Encoded protein: CASSLSLGTGGGYTF.

The chain is built from TRBV6-2 or TRBV6-3 and TRBJ2-7; 9 bases align to TRBD1. Germline lookup yields CDR1 MNHEY and CDR2 SVGEGT. The CDR3 covers 14 residues. V shed 4 bases, J shed 5 bases, and the junction held 6 bases outside the gene matches. This chain's CDR3 is CASSSGTGSHEQYF. The CDR3 nucleotides read TGTGCCAGCAGTTCCGGGACAGGGTCCCACGAGCAGTACTTC.

This chain links TRBV30 with TRBJ1-5; a weak D match, TRBD1 (5 bases). This CDR3 has 14 residues. The germline CDR1 and CDR2 sequences are GTSNPN and SVGIG (reference sequence). The V gene lost 0 bases and the J gene lost 3 bases, with 9 bases spanning the gap. CDR3 bases: TGTGCCTGGAGTGTAGGGGCTCACAATCAGCCCCAGCATTTT. Protein product: CAWSVGAHNQPQHF.

This chain joins TRBV28 and TRBJ2-7; D is undetermined. The germline V gene has CDR1 MDHEN and CDR2 SYDVKM. With 3 bases removed from V and 5 bases from J, the gap between germline ends came to 8 bases. CDR3 length: 12 amino acids. Written as DNA, the CDR3 is TGTGCCAGCAGTTTGCGGCAGAACGAGCAGTACTTC. This gives the protein CASSLRQNEQYF.

The CDR3 DNA reads TGTGCCAGCAGAGGACAGGGACGGGATGGTGGCTACACCTTC. This encodes CASRGQGRDGGYTF. This rearrangement joins TRBV6-5 to TRBJ1-2, with 8 bases aligning to TRBD1. Germline values: CDR1 MNHEY, CDR2 SVGAGI. V lost 6 bases, J lost 7 bases, and 10 bases stayed unmatched. This CDR3 has 14 residues.

V gene TRBV7-9 combines with J gene TRBJ2-7, with D possibly TRBD1 on 6 matching bases. Germline V gene data show CDR1 as SEHNR and CDR2 as FQNEAQ (reference sequence). The CDR3 totals 15 residues. V was trimmed by 6 bases and J by 7 bases, leaving 22 bases between them. CDR3 DNA: TGTGCCAGCAGTTACTACCGGGACCCCGACAGGGAGCAGTACTTC. Translating gives CASSYYRDPDREQYF.

The chain recombines TRBV28 with TRBJ1-6, with a possible D match to TRBD1 (5 bases). CDR1 and CDR2 from the germline V gene are MDHEN and SYDVKM. The CDR3 contains 16 residues. V was pared by 7 bases and J by 9 bases, with 22 bases between. DNA for the CDR3: TGTGCCAGCACCCCCAGGCAGGGAGGCTGGACTTCACCCCTCCACTTT. It specifies CASTPRQGGWTSPLHF.

V is TRBV5-6 and J is TRBJ1-6; D not certain. This CDR3 is 14 amino acids long. Trimming stripped 4 bases from V and 7 bases from J, with 12 bases between. Germline CDR1 reads SGHDT; CDR2 reads YYEEEE. The CDR3 loop reads CASSLRRGNSPLHF. The DNA for the CDR3 is TGTGCCAGCAGCCTACGGAGAGGAAATTCACCCCTCCACTTT.

V and J are TRBV6-2 or TRBV6-3 and TRBJ2-2; D gene uncertain. The germline CDR1 and CDR2 sequences are MNHEY and SVGEGT. Trimming pared 5 bases from V and 1 base from J, leaving 14 bases between. This CDR3 is 16 amino acids long. CDR3 in amino acids: CASSTRGRLNTGELFF. The CDR3 region has the DNA TGTGCCAGCAGTACCCGTGGCAGATTGAACACCGGGGAGCTGTTTTTT.

The V gene is TRBV7-3, the J gene TRBJ2-3, with 8 bases fitting TRBD2. The CDR3 covers 15 residues. CDR1 and CDR2 from the germline V gene are SGHTA and FQGTGA. Trimming took 5 bases from V and 4 from J; bases not matched to a gene: 8. This chain's CDR3 is CASSLIGGGPDTQYF. The CDR3 DNA follows: TGTGCCAGCAGCCTAATTGGCGGGGGGCCAGATACGCAGTATTTT.

The J gene is TRBJ2-3, the V gene TRBV5-1; D possibly corresponds to TRBD1 (5 bases). This CDR3 is built from 16 residues. Germline CDR1 SGHRS, CDR2 YFSETQ. V lost 0 bases to trimming and J lost 4 bases, with 15 bases between them. The CDR3 DNA sequence: TGCGCCAGCAGCTTGGAGTCCAGGACAATGGCAGATACGCAGTATTTT. This translates into CASSLESRTMADTQYF.

The J gene is TRBJ2-5, the V gene TRBV4-1; 10 positions agree with TRBD2. Looked up from germline, CDR1 is MGHRA and CDR2 is YSYEKL. V lost 0 bases, J lost 2 bases, and 18 bases stayed unmatched. The CDR3 covers 21 residues. This chain's CDR3 is CASSQDSWLAGELDPQETQYF. The CDR3 coding sequence is TGCGCCAGCAGCCAAGATAGTTGGCTAGCGGGGGAGCTAGACCCACAAGAGACCCAGTACTTC.

Here the CDR3 reads CASTKTGGGDTQYF. The CDR3 DNA reads TGTGCCAGCACCAAGACAGGCGGGGGGGATACGCAGTATTTT. The chain joins TRBV27 to TRBJ2-3, with 8 bases that match TRBD2. The CDR3 is 14 amino acids. The J segment lost 6 bases and the V segment lost 7 bases, leaving 9 bases of the junction unmatched. Germline V gene data show CDR1 as MNHEY and CDR2 as SMNVEV (reference sequence).

The rearrangement uses TRBV6-2 or TRBV6-3 and TRBJ2-2; D perhaps matches TRBD2 (5 bases). The CDR3 runs 16 residues. Germline V gene lookup returns CDR1 MNHEY and CDR2 SVGEGT. V lost 4 bases and J lost 8, with 20 bases in between. The CDR3 DNA reads TGTGCCAGCAGTTCCGACTACGGGGTCGGTCCTGGGGAGCTGTTTTTT. It translates to CASSSDYGVGPGELFF.

The chain uses TRBV15 and TRBJ1-1, with D unresolved. Germline CDR1 is LNHNV and CDR2 is YYDKDF (reference sequence). The CDR3 is 16 amino acids. V was clipped by 0 bases and J by 0 bases, with 11 bases between them. CDR3 protein: CATSRDLTTMNTEAFF. The DNA for the CDR3 is TGTGCCACCAGCAGAGATCTGACAACCATGAACACTGAAGCTTTCTTT.

V usage is TRBV24-1 and J usage is TRBJ2-2; the D gene is possibly TRBD2 (5 bases). Trimming left V 7 bases short and J 4 bases short, with 21 bases between. Germline loops: CDR1 KGHDR, CDR2 SFDVKD. The CDR3 has 17 amino acids. The CDR3 DNA sequence: TGTGCCACCAGCGCCCGGAGCGGCGGCCGGGGCACCGGGGAGCTGTTTTTT. It is translated as CATSARSGGRGTGELFF.

V gene TRBV19 combines with J gene TRBJ1-2; D not resolved. The V and J ends lost 3 bases and 6 bases respectively, with 11 bases between them. The CDR3 extends over 13 amino acids. Looked up from germline, CDR1 is LNHDA and CDR2 is SQIVND (reference sequence). The CDR3 sequence is CASSIRGLDGYTF. DNA of the CDR3: TGTGCCAGTAGTATTCGGGGTTTGGATGGCTACACCTTC. The full variable domain, in which reference TRBV19 and TRBJ1-2 provide the parts outside the CDR3, is DGGITQSPKYLFRKEGQNVTLSCEQNLNHDAMYWYRQDPGQGLRLIYYSQIVNDFQKGDIAEGYSVSREKKESFPLTVTSAQKNPTAFYLCASSIRGLDGYTFGSGTRLTVV.

This sequence joins TRBV30 and TRBJ2-2; D not certain. Between the trimmed V and J ends, which lost 7 bases and 1 base, there was a span of 10 bases. Germline loops: CDR1 GTSNPN, CDR2 SVGIG (reference sequence). The CDR3 is 13 residues long. Here the CDR3 reads CASSQQNTGELFF. CDR3 DNA: TGTGCCTCGTCGCAACAGAACACCGGGGAGCTGTTTTTT.

This clone appeared a single time. The same CDR3 arises from other DNA sequences in this sample as well. The rearrangement joins TRBV5-4 to TRBJ2-2; TRBD2 matches at 16 bases. Germline values: CDR1 SGHNT, CDR2 YYREEE (reference sequence). The V and J ends lost 3 bases and 6 bases, in that order; junction bases with no gene match: 2. The CDR3 sequence is 16 residues long. This CDR3 is CASSSGTSGGAGELFF. CDR3 bases: TGTGCCAGCAGCTCTGGGACTAGCGGGGGGGCCGGGGAGCTGTTTTTT.

This clone was picked up a small number of times. This chain uses TRBV24-1 with TRBJ2-3; TRBD2 agrees at 10 bases. The trim removed 3 bases at V and 4 bases at J, leaving 12 bases unmatched. The CDR3 has 18 residues. Germline V lookup: CDR1 KGHDR, CDR2 SFDVKD. CDR3 residues: CATSDPSLLAGGPDTQYF. CDR3 nucleotides: TGTGCCACCAGTGATCCTTCTCTTTTAGCGGGGGGTCCAGATACGCAGTATTTT.

The rearrangement uses TRBV21-1 and TRBJ1-1; the D segment call TRBD1 is taken from the table without a DNA check. TRBV21-1 is deemed a pseudogene. This CDR3 has 18 amino acids. CDR3 nucleotide sequence: TGTGCCAGCAGCAAAGCTGCTCTTGACAGCCCCTTGAACACTGAAGCTTTCTTT. Its protein product is CASSKAALDSPLNTEAFF.

This clone was counted a single time. V usage is TRBV28 and J usage is TRBJ2-2, with D perhaps matching TRBD1 (7 bases). CDR1 is MDHEN and CDR2 is SYDVKM in the germline V gene. There are 15 residues in the CDR3. Trimming removed 7 bases from V and 0 bases from J, with 12 bases in between. CDR3: CASTRGAANTGELFF. The CDR3, as DNA: TGTGCCAGCACCAGGGGGGCTGCGAACACCGGGGAGCTGTTTTTT.

The rearrangement uses TRBV3-1 (or the pseudogene TRBV3-2) and TRBJ1-1; TRBD1 matches at 8 bases. The length of the CDR3 is 14 residues. Per germline, CDR1 LGHDT and CDR2 YNNKEL (reference sequence). V gave up 5 bases and J gave up 4 bases; unmatched junction bases: 6. CDR3 residues: CASSYLDRVTEAFF. CDR3 nucleotide sequence: TGTGCCAGCAGCTACTTGGACAGGGTCACTGAAGCTTTCTTT.

This clone came up a few times. The chain uses TRBV10-3 and TRBJ2-1; 11 bases align to TRBD2. The trim removed 10 bases at V and 9 bases at J, leaving 14 bases unmatched. The CDR3 is 15 amino acids. Looked up from germline, CDR1 is ENHRY and CDR2 is SYGVKD. CDR3 in DNA: TGTGCCACCAACGATATAGCGGGGGGGCTGGGTGAGCAGTTCTTC. Its protein is CATNDIAGGLGEQFF.